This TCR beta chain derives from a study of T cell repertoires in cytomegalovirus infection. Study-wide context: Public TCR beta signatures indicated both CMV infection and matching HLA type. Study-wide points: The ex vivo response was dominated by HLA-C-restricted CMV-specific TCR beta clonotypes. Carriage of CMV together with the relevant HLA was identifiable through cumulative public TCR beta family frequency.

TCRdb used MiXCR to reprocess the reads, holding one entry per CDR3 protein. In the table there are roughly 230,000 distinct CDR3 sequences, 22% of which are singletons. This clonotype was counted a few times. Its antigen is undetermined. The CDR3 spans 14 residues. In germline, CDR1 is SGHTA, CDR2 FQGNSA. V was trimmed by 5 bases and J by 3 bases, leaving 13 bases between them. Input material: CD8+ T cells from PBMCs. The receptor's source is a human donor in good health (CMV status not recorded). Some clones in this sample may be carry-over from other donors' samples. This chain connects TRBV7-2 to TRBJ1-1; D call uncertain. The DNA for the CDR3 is TGTGCCAGCAGCCTTGGTAGGGAGGACACTGAAGCTTTCTTT. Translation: CASSLGREDTEAFF.